Listed here are 4 T cell receptor beta chains from one sample, sequenced in a study of T cell responses to AZD1222 COVID-19 vaccine. The protocol was immunoSEQ multiplex PCR, while the TCRdb copy is restricted to in-frame clones and leaves out a portion. The sample includes around 100,000 clones, 85% to 95% of them seen just once. The sample in question was peripheral blood, obtained on day 0 of AZD1222 vaccination. The origin of the receptors is an adult in good health.

The chain couples TRBV5-4 to TRBJ2-5; D gene ambiguous. V dropped 2 bases and J dropped 2 bases, with 10 bases sitting between them. The germline V gene has CDR1 SGHNT and CDR2 YYREEE (reference sequence). The CDR3 spans 14 residues. The CDR3 nucleotides read TGTGCCAGCAGCTTAAGGAGCGAACAAGAGACCCAGTACTTC. Its translation: CASSLRSEQETQYF.

As regards this clone: Other DNA sequences in this sample translate to the same CDR3. The chain joins TRBV7-2 to TRBJ1-5; D is possibly TRBD1 (5 bases). Germline assignment: CDR1 SGHTA and CDR2 FQGNSA. Trimming took off 5 bases at V and 2 bases at J, with 7 bases between the two ends. This CDR3 is built from 13 residues. The CDR3 coding sequence is TGTGCCAGCAGCCTACAGGGCAATCAGCCCCAGCATTTT. This codes for CASSLQGNQPQHF.

This rearrangement joins TRBV19 to TRBJ2-7; D remains unclear. The germline V gene encodes CDR1 LNHDA and CDR2 SQIVND (reference sequence). This CDR3 has 13 residues. Trimming left V 6 bases short and J 7 bases short, with 16 bases between. The CDR3, as DNA: TGTGCCAGTAGCCCTGGGAAGGCGAGTGAGCAGTACTTC. Translated, it gives CASSPGKASEQYF.

V is TRBV3-1 (or the pseudogene TRBV3-2) and J is TRBJ2-5; tentatively, D is TRBD2 (5 bases). With 8 bases removed from V and 5 bases from J, the gap between germline ends came to 21 bases. Germline CDR1 reads LGHDT; CDR2 reads YNNKEL (reference sequence). This CDR3 region has 15 residues. The CDR3 reads CASRSLAFHQETQYF. CDR3 in DNA: TGTGCCAGCCGATCCCTAGCTTTTCATCAGGAGACCCAGTACTTC.